The 13 T cell receptor beta chains below were found in one sample sequenced in a study of CD8 T cells in ankylosing spondylitis (dated by TCRdb to 2016 to 2017). The library was made by 5' RACE. TCRdb records Illumina HiSeq 2500 as the sequencer. TCRdb took the public reads, trimmed them with fastp at Q25, ran MiXCR for clone calling and kept in-frame beta chains. Each CDR3 protein gets just one entry, which takes the most common genes and DNA from the rows behind it. Counted in this sample were about 220,000 distinct CDR3 sequences; around a quarter of them appeared once. Together, the top ten hold approximately 6.6% of the sample. The sequenced material came from blood, either unsorted or a sorted T cell fraction (not recorded which). These receptors were taken from a male donor with ankylosing spondylitis or in good health (not recorded which).

This clonotype was seen ten or more times. The rearrangement links TRBV28 to TRBJ1-4, with TRBD1 matching over 9 bases. The V segment lost 6 bases and the J segment 7 bases; nucleotides outside the gene matches: 9. The CDR3 contains 15 residues. Germline CDR1 is MDHEN and CDR2 is SYDVKM. CDR3 amino acids: CASRAGTGSGEKLFF. CDR3 DNA: TGTGCCAGCAGGGCCGGGACAGGGAGCGGTGAAAAACTGTTTTTT. The full variable domain, with the rest looked up from reference TRBV28 and TRBJ1-4, is DVKVTQSSRYLVKRTGEKVFLECVQDMDHENMFWYRQDPGLGLRLIYFSYDVKMKEKGDIPEGYSVSREKKERFSLILESASTNQTSMYLCASRAGTGSGEKLFFGSGTQLSVL.

This clonotype occurred many times. This chain uses TRBV4-2 with TRBJ2-1; 7 bases are shared with TRBD2. Germline CDR1 is LGHNA and CDR2 is YNFKEQ. The CDR3 runs 15 residues. J lost 3 bases, V lost 5 bases, and 7 bases had no gene match. DNA for the CDR3: TGTGCCAGCAGCTACGCTAGCGGCCTCTACAATGAGCAGTTCTTC. This encodes CASSYASGLYNEQFF.

The rearrangement links TRBV7-3 to TRBJ1-3; maybe TRBD1 (5 bases). Looked up from germline, CDR1 is SGHTA and CDR2 is FQGTGA. V was clipped by 5 bases and J by 0 bases, with 14 bases between them. The CDR3 consists of 16 residues. Here the CDR3 reads CASSIGPQGSGNTIYF. CDR3 bases: TGTGCCAGCAGCATAGGCCCTCAGGGCTCTGGAAACACCATATATTTT.

This clonotype was detected ten times or more. The chain employs TRBV6-1 and TRBJ1-1; TRBD1 matches at 7 bases. CDR3 length equals 15 residues. Unmatched junction bases numbered 12, after V lost 6 bases and J lost 5 bases. Germline V lookup: CDR1 MNHNS, CDR2 SASEGT. The DNA of the CDR3 is TGTGCCAGCAGAAAGAGGACCCCAGGGGGAACTGAAGCTTTCTTT. Translated, it gives CASRKRTPGGTEAFF.

V gene TRBV20-1 combines with J gene TRBJ1-4; D gene ambiguous. CDR1 DFQATT and CDR2 SNEGSKA come from the germline V gene (reference sequence). The V and J ends lost 1 base and 2 bases respectively, with 11 bases between them. The CDR3 spans 15 residues. This CDR3 reads CSARGSPMTNEKLFF. CDR3 coding DNA: TGCAGTGCTAGAGGGAGCCCTATGACTAATGAAAAACTGTTTTTT.

This clonotype was seen many times. The rearrangement joins TRBV12-3 or TRBV12-4 to TRBJ2-5; D remains unclear. V was cut by 5 bases and J by 2 bases, with 12 bases left in between. The CDR3 has 14 residues. The CDR3 here is CASSMLGRQETQYF. The CDR3 coding sequence is TGTGCCAGCAGTATGCTAGGAAGGCAAGAGACCCAGTACTTC.

The rearrangement links TRBV5-1 to TRBJ2-3; 9 bases line up with TRBD2. V was clipped by 1 base and J by 4 bases; unmatched bases: 7. The CDR3 extends over 16 amino acids. Looked up from germline, CDR1 is SGHRS and CDR2 is YFSETQ. The CDR3 spells CASSLTAGGPADTQYF. The CDR3 nucleotides are TGCGCCAGCAGCTTGACGGCGGGAGGGCCTGCAGATACGCAGTATTTT. The complete variable domain, with remaining parts taken from reference TRBV5-1 and TRBJ2-3, reads KAGVTQTPRYLIKTRGQQVTLSCSPISGHRSVSWYQQTPGQGLQFLFEYFSETQRNKGNFPGRFSGRQFSNSRSEMNVSTLELGDSALYLCASSLTAGGPADTQYFGPGTRLTVL.

The chain joins TRBV5-5 to TRBJ1-4; a possible D gene is TRBD1 (5 bases). In germline, CDR1 is SGHKS, CDR2 YYEKEE (reference sequence). V lost 5 bases and J lost 4, with 9 bases in between. The CDR3 consists of 13 residues. CDR3 sequence reads: CASSPGGNEKLFF. CDR3 DNA: TGTGCCAGCAGTCCCGGGGGTAATGAAAAACTGTTTTTT.

This chain connects TRBV7-9 to TRBJ2-5; the match to TRBD1 covers 7 bases. The CDR3 extends over 13 amino acids. The junction had 5 bases not matched to a gene; V was cut back by 5 bases and J by 5 bases. Looked up from germline, CDR1 is SEHNR and CDR2 is FQNEAQ (reference sequence). The CDR3 sequence: CASSGTGVETQYF. DNA of the CDR3: TGTGCCAGCAGCGGAACAGGGGTGGAGACCCAGTACTTC.

This clonotype showed up just once. At one end the junction does not follow the germline gene, possibly because of a read error. The rearrangement links TRBV7-8 to TRBJ2-1, with TRBD2 identical over 7 bases. This CDR3 has 14 amino acids. Germline CDR1 SGHVS, CDR2 FQNEAQ. This CDR3 is CASSLPSGYSEQFF. In DNA, the CDR3 is TGTGCCAGCAGCTTACCTAGCGGCTACAGTGAGCAGTTCTTC.

This clonotype came up a few times. The chain carries TRBV29-1 and TRBJ2-1, with 7 bases that match TRBD2. The CDR3 has 13 amino acids. Germline values: CDR1 SQVTM, CDR2 ANQGSEA. V lost 3 bases, J lost 5 bases, and 4 bases stayed unmatched. CDR3 in amino acids: CSVDGLADNEQFF. For the CDR3, the DNA is TGCAGCGTTGATGGCCTAGCGGACAATGAGCAGTTCTTC.

This clonotype was seen at least ten times. V is TRBV3-1 and J is TRBJ2-1, with D maybe TRBD1 (5 bases). The CDR3 has 12 amino acids. Trimming took off 6 bases at V and 8 bases at J, with 11 bases between the two ends. The germline V gene encodes CDR1 LGHDT and CDR2 YNNKEL (reference sequence). CDR3 DNA: TGTGCCAGCAGAAACCTAGGGGATGAGCAGTTCTTC. It specifies CASRNLGDEQFF.

This clonotype was observed many times. The J gene is TRBJ2-7, the V gene TRBV20-1; D could derive from TRBD1 or TRBD2 (5 bases each). CDR3 size: 14 residues. Looked up from germline, CDR1 is DFQATT and CDR2 is SNEGSKA (reference sequence). V was shortened by 3 bases and J by 6 bases, with 18 bases between the two germline ends. CDR3 coding DNA: TGCAGTGCTAGTTGGGGGACGAGAGCGGTCGAGCAGTACTTC. This gives the protein CSASWGTRAVEQYF.